Each of the 28 T cell receptor beta chains below was sequenced from the same sample in a study of cytomegalovirus exposure and HLA in healthy donors. PCR involved 60 Vbeta and 13 Jbeta primers. Clones were sequenced by immunoSEQ multiplex PCR, and TCRdb holds only the in-frame ones, with some missing. The sample includes 100,000 to 150,000 clones, roughly three fifths of them seen just once. Material: PBMCs. Receptor source: a woman in her forties in good health and CMV-seronegative.

V usage is TRBV9 and J usage is TRBJ1-4; D gene uncertain. This CDR3 has 16 residues. Trimming removed 2 bases from V and 2 bases from J, with 13 bases in between. The V gene's germline CDR1 is SGDLS and CDR2 YYNGEE. The CDR3 reads CASSVSGVGTNEKLFF. The CDR3 nucleotides are TGTGCCAGCAGCGTGTCCGGGGTAGGGACTAATGAAAAACTGTTTTTT.

The J gene is TRBJ1-4, the V gene TRBV19, with D possibly matching TRBD1 (5 bases). Germline lookup yields CDR1 LNHDA and CDR2 SQIVND (reference sequence). Between the trimmed V and J ends, which lost 0 bases and 8 bases, there was a span of 13 bases. The CDR3 runs 15 residues. The CDR3 coding sequence is TGTGCCAGTAGTATAGATCGGGGGAGCGGCGAAAAACTGTTTTTT. Its protein is CASSIDRGSGEKLFF.

This clone was picked up a small number of times. The chain joins TRBV10-1 to TRBJ2-1; 9 nucleotides align to TRBD2. Germline lookup yields CDR1 WNHNN and CDR2 SYGVQD (reference sequence). The CDR3 has 15 residues. With V trimmed by 3 bases and J by 7 bases, 7 bases remained unmatched. The CDR3 coding sequence is TGCGCCAGCAGTGAAAGGGCGGGGGGGGAAAATGAGCAGTTCTTC. Its translation: CASSERAGGENEQFF.

The chain links TRBV30 to TRBJ2-7; 7 bases line up with TRBD2. The CDR3 totals 13 residues. V was clipped by 3 bases and J by 4 bases; unmatched bases: 6. Germline CDR1 is GTSNPN and CDR2 is SVGIG (reference sequence). CDR3: CAWSGGMTYEQYF. CDR3 bases: TGTGCCTGGAGCGGGGGGATGACGTACGAGCAGTACTTC. The full variable domain, completed using reference TRBV30 and TRBJ2-7, is SQTIHQWPATLVQPVGSPLSLECTVEGTSNPNLYWYRQAAGRGLQLLFYSVGIGQISSEVPQNLSASRPQDRQFILSSKKLLLSDSGFYLCAWSGGMTYEQYFGPGTRLTVT.

The V and J genes are TRBV9 and TRBJ2-2; tentative D call: TRBD1 (6 bases). The CDR3 consists of 18 residues. Germline V gene sequence: CDR1 SGDLS, CDR2 YYNGEE. V shed 3 bases and J shed 4 bases, with 22 bases lying between them. CDR3 protein: CASSGDQGGAGVTGELFF. CDR3 nucleotides: TGTGCCAGCAGCGGGGACCAAGGAGGAGCAGGGGTCACCGGGGAGCTGTTTTTT. The variable domain in full, completed from reference TRBV9 and TRBJ2-2, reads DSGVTQTPKHLITATGQRVTLRCSPRSGDLSVYWYQQSLDQGLQFLIQYYNGEERAKGNILERFSAQQFPDLHSELNLSSLELGDSALYFCASSGDQGGAGVTGELFFGEGSRLTVL.

The chain combines TRBV5-4 with TRBJ2-2; a possible D gene is TRBD1 (6 bases). Germline V gene data show CDR1 as SGHNT and CDR2 as YYREEE (reference sequence). The CDR3 covers 14 residues. V was pared by 7 bases and J by 4 bases, with 14 bases between. This chain's CDR3 is CASGAGVSTGELFF. CDR3 in DNA: TGTGCCAGCGGTGCAGGGGTTAGCACCGGGGAGCTGTTTTTT.

This chain links TRBV12-5 with TRBJ2-7; 7 nucleotides align to TRBD2. The CDR3 runs to 21 residues. CDR1 is LGHNT and CDR2 is FRNRAP in the germline V gene. V gave up 2 bases and J gave up 3 bases; unmatched junction bases: 25. The CDR3: CASGLYHLGAGLVRSVYEQYF. In DNA, the CDR3 is TGTGCTAGTGGTTTGTATCATCTCGGAGCCGGACTAGTACGATCGGTCTACGAGCAGTACTTC.

The chain links TRBV4-3 to TRBJ2-3, with D possibly being TRBD1 (5 bases). V dropped 0 bases and J dropped 5 bases, with 9 bases sitting between them. Germline CDR1 and CDR2: LGHNA and YSLEER. The CDR3 spans 14 residues. The CDR3 loop reads CASSQDRGRDTQYF. CDR3 DNA sequence: TGCGCCAGCAGCCAAGATAGGGGCAGAGATACGCAGTATTTT.

This clone was detected once. The rearrangement links TRBV10-3 to TRBJ1-2, with a weak D call TRBD1 (5 bases). CDR1 ENHRY and CDR2 SYGVKD come from the germline V gene. V was shortened by 3 bases and J by 0 bases, with 8 bases between the two germline ends. CDR3 length equals 14 residues. CDR3 nucleotide sequence: TGTGCCATCAGTGACGCAGGGACTAACTATGGCTACACCTTC. It translates to CAISDAGTNYGYTF.

This chain uses TRBV14 with TRBJ1-5; 11 bases fit TRBD1. The V gene end was trimmed by 4 bases and the J gene end by 7 bases; junction bases not matched to a gene: 9. CDR3 length: 16 amino acids. The germline V gene has CDR1 SGHDN and CDR2 FVKESK. The CDR3 DNA reads as TGTGCCAGCAGCCCTACCGGGACAGGGGGAAGACAGCCCCAGCATTTT. Its protein product is CASSPTGTGGRQPQHF. Full variable domain (outside the CDR3, taken from reference TRBV14 and TRBJ1-5): EAGVTQFPSHSVIEKGQTVTLRCDPISGHDNLYWYRRVMGKEIKFLLHFVKESKQDESGMPNNRFLAERTGGTYSTLKVQPAELEDSGVYFCASSPTGTGGRQPQHFGDGTRLSIL.

This clone occurred a few times. This chain uses TRBV27 with TRBJ1-1, with 7 bases aligning to TRBD1. Germline loops: CDR1 MNHEY, CDR2 SMNVEV (reference sequence). The CDR3 extends over 15 amino acids. V lost 6 bases and J lost 1; bases outside the gene matches: 8. This CDR3 is CASSFDRVGNTEAFF. The CDR3 nucleotides read TGTGCCAGCAGCTTCGACAGGGTTGGGAACACTGAAGCTTTCTTT.

This clone was picked up one time. The chain couples TRBV19 to TRBJ2-7, with D hard to call. The CDR3 totals 14 residues. The V end lost 6 bases, the J end lost 0 bases, and 12 bases lay between the germline ends. Germline CDR1 LNHDA, CDR2 SQIVND (reference sequence). The CDR3 DNA is TGTGCCAGTAGCCCCCGCGGAGACTCCTACGAGCAGTACTTC. Translating gives CASSPRGDSYEQYF.

This clone was found once. J is TRBJ1-2 and V is TRBV6-4; D is possibly TRBD1 (5 bases). CDR1 and CDR2 from the germline V gene are MRHNA and SNTAGT. The V end lost 5 bases, the J end lost 7 bases, and 14 bases lay between the germline ends. CDR3 size: 13 residues. The DNA of the CDR3 is TGTGCCAGCAGTCGCAGGGATAAGGTTGGCTACACCTTC. Protein sequence: CASSRRDKVGYTF.

This clone was detected a few times. The chain carries TRBV11-2 and TRBJ2-3, with 9 bases that match TRBD2. V lost 5 bases and J lost 4; bases outside the gene matches: 4. Germline V lookup: CDR1 SGHAT, CDR2 FQNNGV. The CDR3 covers 14 residues. The CDR3 is CASSPGLASDTQYF. DNA for the CDR3: TGTGCCAGCAGCCCCGGACTAGCGTCAGATACGCAGTATTTT.

In this sample, this clone turned up a few times. The J gene is TRBJ2-4, the V gene TRBV5-4; 11 nucleotides agree with TRBD2. V shed 4 bases and J 0 bases; nucleotides not matched to a gene: 9. The CDR3 loop spans 18 amino acids. The germline CDR1 and CDR2 sequences are SGHNT and YYREEE (reference sequence). The CDR3 sequence: CASSTGLAGTLAKNIQYF. Here the CDR3 DNA reads TGTGCCAGCAGCACCGGACTAGCGGGTACGCTAGCCAAAAACATTCAGTACTTC.

The genes are TRBV27 and TRBJ2-7; D may be TRBD2 (7 bases). CDR3 length: 13 residues. Germline loops: CDR1 MNHEY, CDR2 SMNVEV (reference sequence). V lost 6 bases and J lost 4, with 13 bases in between. The CDR3 here is CASRRGGGYEQYF. The CDR3 coding sequence is TGTGCCAGCAGGAGGGGGGGCGGGTACGAGCAGTACTTC.

The chain has TRBV7-9 and TRBJ1-6; no definite D call. The CDR3 runs 13 residues. Trimming stripped 0 bases from V and 13 bases from J, with 10 bases between. Looked up from germline, CDR1 is SEHNR and CDR2 is FQNEAQ (reference sequence). The CDR3 reads CASSLAALYPLHF. The CDR3 nucleotides are TGTGCCAGCAGCTTAGCGGCATTGTATCCCCTCCACTTT.

This sequence joins TRBV9 and TRBJ2-6; 7 positions agree with TRBD1. CDR3 size: 17 residues. Germline values: CDR1 SGDLS, CDR2 YYNGEE. J gave up 0 bases and V 2 bases, and 5 bases lay outside the gene matches. The CDR3 protein is CASSVTGAVSGANVLTF. The CDR3 nucleotides are TGTGCCAGCAGCGTTACAGGGGCGGTCTCTGGGGCCAACGTCCTGACTTTC.

The chain is built from TRBV18 and TRBJ2-7; D is perhaps TRBD2 (5 bases). The CDR3 has 16 amino acids. Germline CDR1 KGHSH, CDR2 LQKENI. V lost 2 bases and J lost 6, with 20 bases in between. The CDR3 nucleotides are TGTGCCAGCTCACCAGGTCTCCTAGCAAGGGTCCTCGAGCAGTACTTC. Translated, it gives CASSPGLLARVLEQYF. Drawing the rest from reference TRBV18 and TRBJ2-7, the complete variable domain is NAGVMQNPRHLVRRRGQEARLRCSPMKGHSHVYWYRQLPEEGLKFMVYLQKENIIDESGMPKERFSAEFPKEGPSILRIQQVVRGDSAAYFCASSPGLLARVLEQYFGPGTRLTVT.

A remark on this clone: Germline is not matched at one junction end, which may reflect a read error. Other DNA sequences of this sample code for an identical CDR3. V gene TRBV10-3 combines with J gene TRBJ1-1; TRBD1 matches at 10 bases. The germline V gene has CDR1 ENHRY and CDR2 SYGVKD. The CDR3 contains 15 residues. The CDR3 is CAISERGDRGAEAFF. CDR3 sequence (DNA): TGTGCCATCAGTGAGAGGGGGGACAGGGGTGCTGAGGCTTTCTTT.

The V and J genes are TRBV30 and TRBJ2-7, with TRBD2 matching over 7 bases. This CDR3 is built from 13 residues. The V segment lost 4 bases and the J segment 2 bases; nucleotides outside the gene matches: 5. CDR1 is GTSNPN, CDR2 SVGIG, per germline (reference sequence). CDR3 region: CAWTGGGPYEQYF. CDR3 DNA: TGTGCCTGGACGGGGGGAGGTCCCTACGAGCAGTACTTC.

The chain uses TRBV9 and TRBJ1-1; D not resolved. The CDR3 loop spans 14 amino acids. V lost 1 base to trimming and J lost 5 bases, with 12 bases between them. Germline V CDR1 and CDR2: SGDLS, YYNGEE. This CDR3 is CASSVLEGGTEAFF. In nucleotides, the CDR3 is TGTGCCAGCAGCGTATTGGAGGGAGGGACTGAAGCTTTCTTT.

V gene TRBV7-9 combines with J gene TRBJ2-7; the match to TRBD1 covers 11 bases. The CDR3 is made up of 13 amino acids. Germline V gene sequence: CDR1 SEHNR, CDR2 FQNEAQ (reference sequence). J was trimmed by 12 bases and V by 4 bases; bases with no gene match: 8. CDR3 sequence: CASSSGQGANPYF. The CDR3 DNA follows: TGTGCCAGCAGCTCTGGACAGGGGGCCAACCCGTACTTC.

This clone was seen only a few times. The chain recombines TRBV27 with TRBJ1-6; a weak D match, TRBD1 (6 bases). V lost 3 bases to trimming and J lost 7 bases, with 13 bases between them. Germline CDR1 MNHEY, CDR2 SMNVEV (reference sequence). This CDR3 contains 15 residues. CDR3 nucleotides: TGTGCCAGCAGTTTTAGTCAGGGGCTCAATTCACCCCTCCACTTT. The encoded protein is CASSFSQGLNSPLHF.

DNA for the CDR3: TGTGCCAGCAGTCCTCAGGGGTGGGAGCAGTACTTC. It specifies CASSPQGWEQYF. This rearrangement joins TRBV27 to TRBJ2-7; D may be TRBD1 (6 bases). Deletions cut 5 bases from V and 7 bases from J, with 12 bases between. Germline V gene lookup returns CDR1 MNHEY and CDR2 SMNVEV (reference sequence). This CDR3 comprises 12 residues.

This rearrangement joins TRBV4-2 to TRBJ2-7; 9 positions match TRBD2. Per the germline V gene, CDR1 is LGHNA and CDR2 is YNFKEQ. The trim removed 6 bases at V and 2 bases at J, leaving 8 bases unmatched. The CDR3 covers 15 residues. Here the CDR3 DNA reads TGTGCCAGCAGTCCCCGGAGCGGGGGGCCCTACGAGCAGTACTTC. Protein product: CASSPRSGGPYEQYF.

The table lists this clone with a few counts. This sequence joins TRBV7-8 and TRBJ2-1, with 10 bases lining up with TRBD2. CDR1 is SGHVS and CDR2 is FQNEAQ in the germline V gene. V trimming: 3 bases; J trimming: 2 bases; junction bases outside the gene matches: 16. This CDR3 is built from 20 residues. The CDR3 sequence: CASSFAITSGAPGPYNEQFF. The CDR3 DNA follows: TGTGCCAGCAGCTTCGCTATTACTAGCGGGGCTCCGGGGCCCTACAATGAGCAGTTCTTC.

The CDR3 spells CASPPGNTSSGANVLTF. CDR3 coding DNA: TGTGCCAGCCCTCCGGGGAATACCAGCTCTGGGGCCAACGTCCTGACTTTC. The chain is built from TRBV18 and TRBJ2-6; D may be TRBD2 (5 bases). CDR1 and CDR2 from the germline V gene are KGHSH and LQKENI. The CDR3 length is 17 residues. With 8 bases removed from V and 0 bases from J, the gap between germline ends came to 17 bases.